A selection of T cell receptor beta chains follows, all from one sample in a study of control samples from healthy donors and cancer patients. Clones were read by immunoSEQ multiplex PCR, and TCRdb kept only the in-frame ones, dropping some. The data hold 150,000 or so clones, with 85% to 95% observed a single time. Input material: blood. The receptors come from a woman aged 55-70 years in good health. Each CDR3 is given with its conserved first and last residue. A D gene is named only where the DNA matches it firmly. For some rows the clone size is stated as once, few or many, or as a class when expanded; others skip it.

DNA	CDR3	size	V	length	D	J
TGTGCCAGCAGCCTAACGTCCTATGGCTACACCTTC	CASSLTSYGYTF	.	TRBV11-2	12	.	TRBJ1-2
TGTGCCAGCAGTACCCCCGGGGCTCGCTCCTACGAGCAGTACTTC	CASSTPGARSYEQYF	.	TRBV28	15	.	TRBJ2-7
TGCGCCAGCAGCCAAGTTGCAGGGGAGACAGATACGCAGTATTTT	CASSQVAGETDTQYF	once	TRBV4-3	15	.	TRBJ2-3
TGCAGTGCTAGTTCGGACAGGGGAACTATAGAGTACTTC	CSASSDRGTIEYF	.	TRBV20-1	13	TRBD1	TRBJ2-7
TGTGCCAGCAGCTTGTACCTGGATGAAGAGACCCAGTACTTC	CASSLYLDEETQYF	.	TRBV5-4	14	.	TRBJ2-5
TGTGCCTGGACCGGGACAGGGTTCTACGAGCAGTACTTC	CAWTGTGFYEQYF	.	TRBV30	13	TRBD1	TRBJ2-7
TGTGCCAGCAGCACTACAGATACGCAGTATTTT	CASSTTDTQYF	.	TRBV7-2	11	.	TRBJ2-3
TGTGCCAGCAGTTACTCGGGGCTAGCCGAGGATACGCAGTATTTT	CASSYSGLAEDTQYF	.	TRBV6-5	15	.	TRBJ2-3
TGTGCCAGCAGTTCCCAGACAGGGGCGGGCTATGGCTACACCTTC	CASSSQTGAGYGYTF	.	TRBV27	15	TRBD1	TRBJ1-2
TGTGCCAGCAGTTTAAATTGGGGTTTGGATGAAAAACTGTTTTTT	CASSLNWGLDEKLFF	once	TRBV27	15	.	TRBJ1-4
TGCGCCAGCAGCACCGGGACAGCTGACACTGAAGCTCTCTTT	CASSTGTADTEALF	.	TRBV5-1	14	TRBD1	TRBJ1-1
TGTGCCAGCTCACCACGTGGCCAGGGGAACGAGCAGTACTTC	CASSPRGQGNEQYF	.	TRBV18	14	.	TRBJ2-7
TGTGCCAGCAGAGCCGGGACAGGGGACGGCTACACCTTC	CASRAGTGDGYTF	.	TRBV2	13	TRBD1	TRBJ1-2
TGTGCCAGCAGTGAAATTCGCCGGACTCAAATTAACTATGGCTACACCTTC	CASSEIRRTQINYGYTF	.	TRBV2	17	.	TRBJ1-2
TGTGCCAGCAGCGTAGAACATAGTAGAAATGAGCAGTTCTTC	CASSVEHSRNEQFF	.	TRBV9	14	.	TRBJ2-1
TGTGCCAGCAGCTTAGTGGGGGACAACTATGGCTACACCTTC	CASSLVGDNYGYTF	once	TRBV7-9	14	.	TRBJ1-2
TGCGCCAGCAGTAATGGCGGGGACGGTCAGCCCCAGCATTTT	CASSNGGDGQPQHF	.	TRBV5-1	14	.	TRBJ1-5
TGTGCCAGCAGCTTACCAACATCTCAGGGCTACACCTTC	CASSLPTSQGYTF	.	TRBV5-4	13	.	TRBJ1-2
TGTGCCAGCTCACCACCGCTAGCGGGGGCCCTCCTAGGAGGCACAGATACGCAGTATTTT	CASSPPLAGALLGGTDTQYF	once	TRBV18	20	TRBD2	TRBJ2-3
TGTGCCAGCACCTGGGACTTCCCGACCCAGTACTTC	CASTWDFPTQYF	.	TRBV21-1	12	.	TRBJ2-5
TGTGCCAGTTACGGACAGGGAGATTCACCCCTCCACTTT	CASYGQGDSPLHF	.	TRBV6-5	13	TRBD1	TRBJ1-6
TGTGCCAGCAGCGTAGGTGGACAGACTAATGAAAAACTGTTTTTT	CASSVGGQTNEKLFF	.	TRBV9	15	.	TRBJ1-4
TGTGCTTCCGCTATAGGGCCAGGTTTCGCGGAGACCCAGTACTTC	CASAIGPGFAETQYF	.	TRBV9	15	.	TRBJ2-5
TGTGCCAGCAGCTCAGTATCGACAGAACAGCCCCAGCATTTT	CASSSVSTEQPQHF	once	TRBV7-2	14	.	TRBJ1-5
TGTGCCAGCAGCTTGGGACACGGGGGGACTGAAGCTTTCTTT	CASSLGHGGTEAFF	.	TRBV5-4	14	.	TRBJ1-1
TGTGCCAGTAGTACCACGGGACTAGCGGGGTTCTGGGAGACAGATACGCAGTATTTT	CASSTTGLAGFWETDTQYF	.	TRBV19	19	TRBD2	TRBJ2-3
TGTGCCACCAGCAGAGATCGCCGTGCGTACAGTAATCAGCCCCAGCATTTT	CATSRDRRAYSNQPQHF	.	TRBV15	17	.	TRBJ1-5
TGTGCCAGCAGTGTTTCCGGGACAGGGAATGGGGGCTACACCTTC	CASSVSGTGNGGYTF	.	TRBV25-1	15	TRBD1	TRBJ1-2
TGTGCCAGCAGCTCTAAGGGGACAGGGGGTGGCGAGCAGTACTTC	CASSSKGTGGGEQYF	.	TRBV5-6	15	TRBD1	TRBJ2-7
TGTGCCAGCAGCTTGGTAGGAATTTCCTACAATGAGCAGTTCTTC	CASSLVGISYNEQFF	.	TRBV7-9	15	.	TRBJ2-1
TGTGCCAGCAGCTTAATTGTTTCCGGCGAGCAGTTCTTC	CASSLIVSGEQFF	.	TRBV7-3	13	.	TRBJ2-1
TGTGCCAGCAGCTCGACTAGCGGGGGGGCCTCCTACAATGAGCAGTTCTTC	CASSSTSGGASYNEQFF	.	TRBV7-9	17	TRBD2	TRBJ2-1
TGTGCCAGCAGCCAAGATCTCGGCAGGGCCGTCTATGGCTACACCTTC	CASSQDLGRAVYGYTF	.	TRBV3-1/TRBV3-2	16	.	TRBJ1-2
TGTGCCAGAAGCTTGGACAGGGGAGGCGATCAGCCCCAGCATTTT	CARSLDRGGDQPQHF	.	TRBV5-3	15	TRBD1	TRBJ1-5
TGTGCCAGCAGTTACTCGACAGGGGCGCGTTCACCCCTCCACTTT	CASSYSTGARSPLHF	.	TRBV6-5	15	TRBD1	TRBJ1-6
TGCGCCAGCAGCCCTATTGGGACAGGGACGGACACTGAAGCTTTCTTT	CASSPIGTGTDTEAFF	.	TRBV4-1	16	TRBD1	TRBJ1-1
TGTGCCTGGGACAAGAACACTGAAGCTTTCTTT	CAWDKNTEAFF	.	TRBV30	11	.	TRBJ1-1
TGTGCCATCGCCGGGACAGGGTTGGGGATGAACACTGAAGCTTTCTTT	CAIAGTGLGMNTEAFF	.	TRBV10-3	16	TRBD1	TRBJ1-1
TGTGCCAGCAGCTTGACAAGGCTCAGCAATCAGCCCCAGCATTTT	CASSLTRLSNQPQHF	.	TRBV7-8	15	.	TRBJ1-5
TGCGCCAGCAGCTTGAGCGCGGGGGGGTTAGAGACCCAGTACTTC	CASSLSAGGLETQYF	.	TRBV5-1	15	TRBD2	TRBJ2-5
TGTGCCAGCAGGACTGGGTTTTCATGGAACACTGAAGCTTTCTTT	CASRTGFSWNTEAFF	.	TRBV27	15	.	TRBJ1-1
TGCGCCAGCAGCTTGGGCAGCGGGGGGGAGCAGTACTTC	CASSLGSGGEQYF	.	TRBV5-1	13	TRBD2	TRBJ2-7
TGTGCCAGCAGTTCGCCCCGGGGGGGCGGGGGGGGAATCTACGAGCAGTACTTC	CASSSPRGGGGGIYEQYF	.	TRBV28	18	TRBD2	TRBJ2-7
TGTGCCTGGAGTGTATTATGGAGTCAGCCCCAGCATTTT	CAWSVLWSQPQHF	.	TRBV30	13	.	TRBJ1-5
TGCAGCGTGCCCTACTCAGGGGTCGACGGCTACACCTTC	CSVPYSGVDGYTF	.	TRBV29-1	13	.	TRBJ1-2
TGCGCCAGCAGCCGAGAAGGGGGGGCTAGTGGCTACACCTTC	CASSREGGASGYTF	once	TRBV4-3	14	.	TRBJ1-2
TGTGCCAGCTCACCTGCAAATCCTACAGGGGATGGATCACCCCTCCACTTT	CASSPANPTGDGSPLHF	.	TRBV18	17	TRBD1	TRBJ1-6
TGTGCCAGCAGTTCCCCAGGGAGGACTGAAGCTTTCTTT	CASSSPGRTEAFF	.	TRBV28	13	.	TRBJ1-1
TGTGCCAGCAGCCCAGGACAGGGGGCTTACTACGAGCAGTACTTC	CASSPGQGAYYEQYF	.	TRBV7-3	15	TRBD1	TRBJ2-7
TGTGCCAGCCACGAGGGAGGACTAGCGGGGACCGGGGAGCTGTTTTTT	CASHEGGLAGTGELFF	.	TRBV7-9	16	TRBD2	TRBJ2-2
TGTGCCAGCACGATCGGAGTAGGCGAGCAGTACTTC	CASTIGVGEQYF	.	TRBV2	12	.	TRBJ2-7
TGTGCCAGCAAGCAAGGCCTAAATTCACCCCTCCACTTT	CASKQGLNSPLHF	.	TRBV2	13	.	TRBJ1-6
TGTGCCGGCAGCACAGGGGCGACTCAGTACAATGAGCAGTTCTTC	CAGSTGATQYNEQFF	.	TRBV11-2	15	TRBD1	TRBJ2-1
TGTGCCAGCAGTGAACATAGCGGGGGGTCTGTATTTTACAATGAGCAGTTCTTC	CASSEHSGGSVFYNEQFF	.	TRBV25-1	18	TRBD2	TRBJ2-1
TGTGCCATCAGTGACACTCAGCTTGGAAACACCATATATTTT	CAISDTQLGNTIYF	.	TRBV10-3	14	.	TRBJ1-3
TGTGCCAGCAGTTTCTTGGGCAGGGGGCTCGGAGGATCTGGAAACACCATATATTTT	CASSFLGRGLGGSGNTIYF	.	TRBV11-2	19	TRBD1	TRBJ1-3
TGTGCCAGCAGCTTAGCACTGGGTGTGGAGAATGAGCAGTTCTTC	CASSLALGVENEQFF	once	TRBV7-2	15	.	TRBJ2-1
TGTGCCAGCAGCCCCGACAGGGGGCCTCTCGATGGCTACACCTTC	CASSPDRGPLDGYTF	.	TRBV14	15	TRBD1	TRBJ1-2
TGTGCCAGCACGAGGGCGGACTCGAACACCGGGGAGCTGTTTTTT	CASTRADSNTGELFF	.	TRBV6-5	15	.	TRBJ2-2